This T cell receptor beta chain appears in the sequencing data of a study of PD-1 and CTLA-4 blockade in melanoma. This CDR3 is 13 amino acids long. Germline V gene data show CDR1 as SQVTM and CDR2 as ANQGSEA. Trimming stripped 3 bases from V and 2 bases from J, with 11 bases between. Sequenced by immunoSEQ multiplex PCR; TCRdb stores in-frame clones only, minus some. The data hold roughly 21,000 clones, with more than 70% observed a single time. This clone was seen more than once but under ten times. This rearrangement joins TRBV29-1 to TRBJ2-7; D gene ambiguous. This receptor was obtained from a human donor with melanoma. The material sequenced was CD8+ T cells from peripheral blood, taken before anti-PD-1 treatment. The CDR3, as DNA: TGCAGCGTTGAGGAACAGTCGCCCTACGAGCAGTACTTC. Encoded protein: CSVEEQSPYEQYF.